This TCR beta chain is from a study of cytomegalovirus exposure and HLA in healthy donors. The study ran its PCR with 60 Vbeta and 13 Jbeta primers. Generated by immunoSEQ multiplex PCR, the TCRdb table keeps only in-frame clones and is missing some. The table lists under 200,000 clones, around 80% of them singletons. Study results and caveats: The authors later linked a missense DCLRE1C variant to TCR beta V- and J-gene trimming. A later analysis appeared to link common viral pathogens to several of the most significant clusters. In a later analysis, DRB1 alleles had the most associated TCRs; HLA-C alleles the fewest. The dataset shows that most TCR sequences were rare, while some public TCRs occurred in many donors.

Of note for this clone: Its matching antigen is unknown.

The CDR3 loop spans 15 amino acids. Trimming left V 4 bases short and J 1 base short, with 11 bases between. CDR1 and CDR2 from the germline V gene are LNHDA and SQIVND (reference sequence). The source is a female donor in good health and CMV-seronegative. The chain joins TRBV19 to TRBJ1-3, with D possibly TRBD1 on 6 matching bases. Specimen: PBMCs. CDR3 amino acids: CASSNRESSGNTIYF. Here the CDR3 DNA reads TGTGCCAGTAGTAACAGGGAATCATCTGGAAACACCATATATTTT.